The rows below give T cell receptor beta chains drawn from one sample of a study of beta chain features in type 1 diabetes. Only in-frame clones appear in the TCRdb table, and some are missing; sequencing was by immunoSEQ multiplex PCR. The top ten clones hold approximately 0.042% of a sample with about 660,000 clones, over 13% of them seen once. The sequenced material came from naive CD4+ T cells from blood. All receptors derive from a young man with type 1 diabetes. Each CDR3 is given with its conserved first and last residue. The order of the fields is V gene, clone size, J gene, D gene, CDR3 protein, CDR3 DNA. The D gene is left open where the match is weak. Size is stated for part of the rows, as once, few or many counts, or as a class when the clone is expanded.

TRBV7-9	.	TRBJ1-1	.	CASSWRGNTEAFF	TGTGCCAGCAGCTGGCGAGGGAACACTGAAGCTTTCTTT
TRBV9	.	TRBJ1-5	.	CASSVGTLGQPQHF	TGTGCCAGCAGCGTCGGGACACTCGGGCAGCCCCAGCATTTT
TRBV30	.	TRBJ1-2	.	CAWSRDPPYGYTF	TGTGCCTGGAGTAGGGATCCCCCCTATGGCTACACCTTC
TRBV10-3	few	TRBJ2-5	.	CAIRSYQETQYF	TGTGCCATCAGATCCTACCAAGAGACCCAGTACTTC
TRBV9	.	TRBJ2-3	TRBD2	CASSPWWSGLAGGVTDTQYF	TGTGCCAGCAGCCCTTGGTGGTCGGGACTAGCGGGAGGGGTGACAGATACGCAGTATTTT
TRBV10-1	.	TRBJ1-5	.	CASSSDGNQPQHF	TGCGCCAGCAGTTCCGACGGCAATCAGCCCCAGCATTTT
TRBV11-3	once	TRBJ2-1	.	CASSFHENNEQFF	TGTGCCAGCAGCTTCCATGAAAACAATGAGCAGTTCTTC
TRBV2	few	TRBJ2-4	TRBD1	CASSPRTGMWNIQYF	TGTGCCAGCAGCCCTAGGACAGGGATGTGGAACATTCAGTACTTC
TRBV6-1	few	TRBJ1-2	.	CASSAGDSNYGYTF	TGTGCCAGCAGCGCGGGAGACTCTAACTATGGCTACACCTTC
TRBV20-1	few	TRBJ2-7	.	CSASQPGHRHF	TGCAGTGCTAGCCAGCCGGGACACCGGCACTTC
TRBV5-6	few	TRBJ2-6	.	CASSLDRRYSGANVLTF	TGTGCCAGCAGCTTGGATCGACGGTACTCTGGGGCCAACGTCCTGACTTTC
TRBV30	few	TRBJ1-1	.	CAWTYRGVSTEAFF	TGTGCCTGGACCTACAGAGGGGTAAGCACTGAAGCTTTCTTT
TRBV7-9	.	TRBJ2-3	.	CASSARTVLDTQYF	TGTGCCAGCAGCGCCCGGACTGTTCTCGATACGCAGTATTTT
TRBV18	.	TRBJ1-4	.	CASSKTGINEKLFF	TGTGCCAGCTCCAAGACAGGAATTAATGAAAAACTGTTTTTT
TRBV29-1	few	TRBJ2-7	.	CSVEGLPRSEQYF	TGCAGCGTCGAGGGCCTCCCTCGGAGCGAGCAGTACTTC
TRBV5-8	few	TRBJ1-5	.	CASSLEPFSQPQHF	TGTGCCAGCAGCTTGGAGCCCTTTAGCCAGCCCCAGCATTTT
TRBV7-9	few	TRBJ2-1	.	CASSRAINEQFF	TGTGCCAGCAGCCGGGCCATTAATGAGCAGTTCTTC
TRBV7-2	few	TRBJ1-5	.	CASSQQQGNNQPQHF	TGTGCCAGCAGCCAACAACAGGGCAACAATCAGCCCCAGCATTTT
TRBV4-3	few	TRBJ1-2	.	CASSQERVRSGYTF	TGCGCCAGCAGCCAAGAAAGAGTACGGTCAGGCTACACCTTC
TRBV30	few	TRBJ2-7	.	CAWSPVGGYEQYF	TGTGCCTGGAGTCCCGTCGGAGGTTACGAGCAGTACTTC
TRBV30	.	TRBJ2-1	.	CAWSVYREQFF	TGTGCCTGGAGTGTATACAGGGAGCAGTTCTTC
TRBV11-3	.	TRBJ2-7	.	CASSPTARGEQYF	TGTGCCAGCAGCCCTACCGCGCGAGGGGAGCAGTACTTC
TRBV7-9	.	TRBJ1-2	.	CASSLIPGANYGYTF	TGTGCCAGCAGCTTAATCCCAGGCGCTAACTATGGCTACACCTTC
TRBV29-1	.	TRBJ1-4	TRBD1	CSVDLGTGSEKLFF	TGCAGCGTTGATCTGGGGACAGGGAGTGAAAAACTGTTTTTT
TRBV11-3	.	TRBJ2-5	.	CASSSERGETQYF	TGTGCCAGCAGCTCGGAACGGGGAGAGACCCAGTACTTC
TRBV7-9	few	TRBJ1-5	.	CASTQGLNQPQHF	TGTGCCAGCACACAGGGCCTCAATCAGCCCCAGCATTTT
TRBV23-1	.	TRBJ2-2	.	CASSQLKGIGELFF	TGCGCCAGCAGTCAATTGAAAGGGATAGGGGAGCTGTTTTTT
TRBV30	once	TRBJ1-1	TRBD1	CAWSGRDRGRTEAFF	TGTGCCTGGAGTGGCCGGGACAGGGGGCGGACTGAAGCTTTCTTT
TRBV28	few	TRBJ1-2	TRBD1	CASSSGTATYGYTF	TGTGCCAGCAGTTCCGGGACAGCGACCTATGGCTACACCTTC
TRBV18	few	TRBJ2-3	TRBD2	CASSPSGDTQYF	TGTGCCAGCTCTCCTAGCGGAGATACGCAGTATTTT
TRBV29-1	once	TRBJ2-7	.	CSVTLTGSEQYF	TGCAGCGTTACCCTTACAGGGTCCGAGCAGTACTTC
TRBV5-1	few	TRBJ2-2	.	CASSPPSASNTGELFF	TGCGCCAGCAGCCCCCCCTCCGCCTCGAACACCGGGGAGCTGTTTTTT
TRBV27	.	TRBJ2-4	.	CASSPLGTAKNIQYF	TGTGCCAGCAGTCCCCTAGGGACAGCCAAAAACATTCAGTACTTC
TRBV6-6	few	TRBJ1-1	.	CASSYSRSEAFF	TGTGCCAGCAGTTACAGCAGGAGTGAAGCTTTCTTT
TRBV7-9	few	TRBJ2-5	.	CASALTGTETQYF	TGTGCCAGCGCTTTGACGGGAACGGAGACCCAGTACTTC
TRBV7-9	.	TRBJ2-1	TRBD1	CASSLALLTGGNHNEQFF	TGTGCCAGCAGCTTAGCGTTGTTAACAGGGGGCAACCACAATGAGCAGTTCTTC
TRBV7-9	few	TRBJ2-3	TRBD2	CASSSIPRGGQVDTQYF	TGTGCCAGCAGCTCAATCCCCCGGGGGGGCCAGGTAGATACGCAGTATTTT
TRBV19	few	TRBJ2-1	TRBD2	CASLSGLAGSNEQFF	TGTGCCAGTCTTTCGGGACTAGCGGGTTCCAATGAGCAGTTCTTC
TRBV9	few	TRBJ2-3	TRBD1	CASSPRTGKITDTQYF	TGTGCCAGCAGTCCGAGGACAGGCAAAATCACAGATACGCAGTATTTT
TRBV18	.	TRBJ1-2	.	CASSLAPSSNYGYTF	TGTGCCAGCTCTCTGGCCCCCAGCTCTAACTATGGCTACACCTTC
TRBV7-2	few	TRBJ1-2	.	CASSLDGPNYGYTF	TGTGCCAGCAGCTTAGACGGACCTAACTATGGCTACACCTTC
TRBV10-3	few	TRBJ2-1	TRBD2	CAISGLAASYNEQFF	TGTGCCATCAGCGGACTAGCGGCCTCCTACAATGAGCAGTTCTTC
TRBV30	few	TRBJ2-3	TRBD2	CAWEPGGGDTQYF	TGTGCCTGGGAGCCCGGGGGGGGAGATACGCAGTATTTT
TRBV9	.	TRBJ2-2	.	CASSATSSATGELFF	TGTGCCAGCAGCGCCACAAGCTCGGCCACCGGGGAGCTGTTTTTT
TRBV30	.	TRBJ1-1	.	CAWSLFGQLMNTEAFF	TGTGCCTGGAGTTTATTCGGACAGTTGATGAACACTGAAGCTTTCTTT
TRBV6-5	few	TRBJ1-5	.	CASSESRQPQHF	TGTGCCAGCAGTGAGTCGCGGCAGCCCCAGCATTTT
TRBV11-2	.	TRBJ2-2	.	CASSFDRTGELFF	TGTGCCAGCAGCTTCGACAGGACCGGGGAGCTGTTTTTT
TRBV29-1	.	TRBJ2-3	TRBD2	CSVGVAGDTQYF	TGCAGCGTTGGGGTAGCGGGGGATACGCAGTATTTT
TRBV6-5	.	TRBJ2-1	.	CASSDLRADEQFF	TGTGCCAGCAGCGACCTACGGGCTGATGAGCAGTTCTTC
TRBV29-1	.	TRBJ1-2	.	CSVWRQNFYDYTF	TGCAGCGTTTGGCGCCAGAACTTCTATGACTACACCTTC